This TCR beta chain was retrieved from a study of control samples from healthy donors and cancer patients. Repertoires were generated with immunoSEQ multiplex PCR, while TCRdb's copy carries only in-frame clones and drops some. The table lists 150,000 to 200,000 clones, roughly 90% of them singletons, with approximately 1.4% in the top ten. In germline, CDR1 is MNHEY, CDR2 SVGEGT. Trimming removed 2 bases from V and 7 bases from J; junction bases left unmatched: 19. This CDR3 has 19 amino acids. The source is a woman between 45 and 65 years old in good health. The sequenced sample consisted of blood. The V and J genes are TRBV6-2 or TRBV6-3 and TRBJ1-5; 8 nucleotides match TRBD1. CDR3 nucleotides: TGTGCCAGCAGTTACCCGAACCACGGTTTCGGACAGGGTGGGCAGCCCCAGCATTTT. It yields the protein CASSYPNHGFGQGGQPQHF.